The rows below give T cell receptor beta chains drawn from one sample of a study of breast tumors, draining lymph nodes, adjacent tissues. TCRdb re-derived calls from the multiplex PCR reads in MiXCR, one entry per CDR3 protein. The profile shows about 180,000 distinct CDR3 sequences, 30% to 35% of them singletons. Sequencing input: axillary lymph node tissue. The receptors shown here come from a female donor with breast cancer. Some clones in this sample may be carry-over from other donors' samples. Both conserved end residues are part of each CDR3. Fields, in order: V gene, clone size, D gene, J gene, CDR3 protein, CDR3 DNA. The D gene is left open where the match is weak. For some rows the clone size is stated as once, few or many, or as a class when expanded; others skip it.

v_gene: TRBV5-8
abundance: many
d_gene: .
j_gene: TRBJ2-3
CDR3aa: CASSFFRHTDTQYF
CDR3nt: TGTGCCAGCAGCTTTTTCAGACACACAGATACGCAGTATTTT

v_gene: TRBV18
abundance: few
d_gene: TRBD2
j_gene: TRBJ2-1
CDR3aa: CASSRAELAGLGEQFF
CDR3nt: TGTGCCAGCTCACGCGCGGAGCTAGCGGGGCTAGGGGAGCAGTTCTTC

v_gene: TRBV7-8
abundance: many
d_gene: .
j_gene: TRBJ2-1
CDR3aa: CASSQPGIQGLNEQFF
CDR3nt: TGTGCCAGCAGCCAACCCGGGATCCAGGGCTTGAATGAGCAGTTCTTC

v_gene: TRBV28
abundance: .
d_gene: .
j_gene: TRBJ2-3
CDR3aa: CASSLRRGPSTDTQYF
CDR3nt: TGTGCCAGCAGCCTAAGAAGGGGACCTAGCACAGATACGCAGTATTTT

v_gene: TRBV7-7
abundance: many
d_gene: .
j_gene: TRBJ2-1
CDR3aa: CASSPGLSNEQFF
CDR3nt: TGTGCTAGCAGCCCGGGACTTTCGAATGAGCAGTTCTTC

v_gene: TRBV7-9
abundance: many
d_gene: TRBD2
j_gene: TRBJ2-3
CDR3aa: CASSFSGLAGPPDTQYF
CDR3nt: TGTGCCAGCAGCTTTAGCGGGCTAGCGGGTCCCCCAGATACGCAGTATTTT

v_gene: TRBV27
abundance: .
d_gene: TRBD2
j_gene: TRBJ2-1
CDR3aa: CASSLYGWVSSGGANEQFF
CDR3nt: TGTGCCAGCAGTTTATACGGGTGGGTGAGTAGCGGGGGAGCGAATGAGCAGTTCTTC

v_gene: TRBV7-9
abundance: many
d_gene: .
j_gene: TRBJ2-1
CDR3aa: CASSLITVNVNEQFF
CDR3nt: TGTGCCAGCAGCTTAATCACAGTAAACGTCAATGAGCAGTTCTTC

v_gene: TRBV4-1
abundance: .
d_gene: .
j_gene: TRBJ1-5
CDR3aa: CASSPSVGINQPQHF
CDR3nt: TGCGCCAGCAGCCCGAGCGTAGGGATCAATCAGCCCCAGCATTTT

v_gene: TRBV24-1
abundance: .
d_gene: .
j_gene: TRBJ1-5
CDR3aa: CATSELGVGNQPQHF
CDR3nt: TGTGCCACCAGTGAGCTGGGCGTCGGCAATCAGCCCCAGCATTTT

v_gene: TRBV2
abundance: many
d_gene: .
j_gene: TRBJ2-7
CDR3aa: CASSFPAPRQGGEQYF
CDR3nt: TGTGCCAGCAGTTTCCCCGCCCCCCGGCAGGGAGGTGAGCAGTACTTC

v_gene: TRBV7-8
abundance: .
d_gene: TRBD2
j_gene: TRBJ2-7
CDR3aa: CASSLGTTSGVIICEQHF
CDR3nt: TGTGCCAGCAGCTTGGGGACGACTAGCGGGGTTATAATCTGCGAGCAGCACTTC

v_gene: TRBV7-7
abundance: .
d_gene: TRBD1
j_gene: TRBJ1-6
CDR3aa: CASSLGRGNTPLHF
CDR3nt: TGTGCTAGCAGCTTGGGCAGGGGGAATACACCCCTCCACTTT

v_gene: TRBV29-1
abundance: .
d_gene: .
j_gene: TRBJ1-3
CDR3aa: CSREVGVLSGNTIYF
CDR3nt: TGCAGCAGAGAGGTCGGCGTACTCTCTGGAAACACCATATATTTT

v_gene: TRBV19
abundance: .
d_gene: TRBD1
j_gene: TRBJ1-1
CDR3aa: CASSVLGTGGTNTEAFF
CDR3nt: TGTGCCAGTAGTGTGTTGGGTACAGGGGGAACAAACACTGAAGCTTTCTTT

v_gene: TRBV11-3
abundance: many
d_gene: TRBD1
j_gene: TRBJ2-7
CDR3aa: CASSPRQGPYEQYF
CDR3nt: TGTGCCAGCAGCCCACGACAGGGCCCCTACGAGCAGTACTTC

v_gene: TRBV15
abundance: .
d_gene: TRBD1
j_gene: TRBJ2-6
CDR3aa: CATSKDRGHAEAF
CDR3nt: TGTGCCACCAGCAAGGACAGGGGGCACGCTGAAGCTTTC

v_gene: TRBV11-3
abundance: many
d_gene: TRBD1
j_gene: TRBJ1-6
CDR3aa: CASSLKDRINSPLHF
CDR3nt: TGTGCCAGCAGCTTAAAGGACAGGATAAATTCACCCCTCCACTTT

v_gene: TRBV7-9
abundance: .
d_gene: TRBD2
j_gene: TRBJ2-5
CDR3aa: CASSLGLEREGLEPQYF
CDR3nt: TGTGCCAGCAGCTTAGGTCTCGAGCGGGAGGGCCTTGAGCCCCAGTACTTC

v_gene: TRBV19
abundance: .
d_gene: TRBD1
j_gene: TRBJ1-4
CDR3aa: CASSLTGRNEKLFF
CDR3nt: TGTGCCAGTAGTCTGACAGGGAGGAATGAAAAACTGTTTTTT

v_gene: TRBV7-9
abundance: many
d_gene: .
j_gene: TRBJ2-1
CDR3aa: CASSIDYVPNNEQFF
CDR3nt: TGTGCCAGCAGCATCGACTACGTACCAAACAATGAGCAGTTCTTC

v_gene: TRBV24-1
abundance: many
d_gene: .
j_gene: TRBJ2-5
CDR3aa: CATSQGLVGETQYF
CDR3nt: TGTGCCACCAGCCAGGGTTTGGTAGGGGAGACCCAGTACTTC

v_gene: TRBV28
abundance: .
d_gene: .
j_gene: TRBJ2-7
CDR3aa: CASLDPYEQYF
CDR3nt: TGTGCCAGCTTAGATCCCTACGAGCAGTACTTC

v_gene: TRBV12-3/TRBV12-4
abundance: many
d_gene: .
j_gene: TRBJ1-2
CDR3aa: CASSFGGQLEGYTF
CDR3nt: TGTGCCAGCAGTTTTGGGGGTCAGCTTGAGGGCTACACCTTC

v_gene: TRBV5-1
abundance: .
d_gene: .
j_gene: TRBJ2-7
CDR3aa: CASSLVLGAERVSYEQYF
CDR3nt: TGCGCCAGCAGCTTGGTACTCGGGGCAGAACGAGTCTCCTACGAGCAGTACTTC

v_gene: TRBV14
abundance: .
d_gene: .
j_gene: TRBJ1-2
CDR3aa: CASSQDSGTYGGYTF
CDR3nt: TGTGCCAGCAGCCAGGACTCAGGGACCTACGGTGGCTACACCTTC

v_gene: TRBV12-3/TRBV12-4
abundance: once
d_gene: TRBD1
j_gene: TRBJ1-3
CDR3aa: CASRATGGVYGNTIYF
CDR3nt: TGTGCCAGCAGGGCCACAGGGGGCGTTTATGGAAACACCATATATTTT

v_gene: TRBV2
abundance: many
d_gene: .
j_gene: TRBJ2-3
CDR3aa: CASSPNPPGYLTDTQYF
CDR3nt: TGTGCCAGCAGTCCGAATCCGCCGGGATATCTCACAGATACGCAGTATTTT

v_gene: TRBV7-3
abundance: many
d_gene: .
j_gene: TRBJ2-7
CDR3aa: CASSLTGGTYEQYF
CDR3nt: TGTGCCAGCAGCTTAACTGGGGGAACCTACGAGCAGTACTTC

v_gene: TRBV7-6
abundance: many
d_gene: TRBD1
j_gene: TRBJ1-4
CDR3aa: CASSLTGQGTNEKLFF
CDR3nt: TGTGCCAGCAGCTTAACCGGACAGGGGACTAATGAAAAACTGTTTTTT

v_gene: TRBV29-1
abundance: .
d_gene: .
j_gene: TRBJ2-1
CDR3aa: CSFETDLYNEQFF
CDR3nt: TGCAGCTTCGAGACCGACTTATACAATGAGCAGTTCTTC

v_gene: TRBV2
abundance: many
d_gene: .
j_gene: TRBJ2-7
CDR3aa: CASSEARVEQYF
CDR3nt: TGTGCCAGCAGTGAAGCGAGGGTCGAGCAGTACTTC

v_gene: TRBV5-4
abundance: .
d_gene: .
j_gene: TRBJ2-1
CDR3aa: CASSPRAASGEGHGGEQFF
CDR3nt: TGTGCCAGCAGCCCGCGGGCCGCCTCGGGGGAGGGACACGGTGGTGAGCAGTTCTTC

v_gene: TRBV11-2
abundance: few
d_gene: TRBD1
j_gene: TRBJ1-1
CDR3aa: CASSPTTGIGTEAFF
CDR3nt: TGTGCCAGCAGCCCAACGACAGGGATCGGCACTGAAGCTTTCTTT

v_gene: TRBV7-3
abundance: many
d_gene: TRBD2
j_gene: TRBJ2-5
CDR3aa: CASSLTGRLAGETETQYF
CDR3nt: TGTGCCAGCAGCTTAACGGGACGACTAGCGGGAGAGACAGAGACCCAGTACTTC

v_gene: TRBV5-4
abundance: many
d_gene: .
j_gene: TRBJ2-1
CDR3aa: CVFGTISYNEQFF
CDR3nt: TGTGTCTTCGGGACGATCTCCTACAATGAGCAGTTCTTC

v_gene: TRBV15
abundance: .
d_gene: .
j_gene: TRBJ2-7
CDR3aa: CATSGQTGGVGYEQYF
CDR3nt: TGTGCCACCAGCGGACAAACGGGGGGCGTGGGCTACGAGCAGTACTTC

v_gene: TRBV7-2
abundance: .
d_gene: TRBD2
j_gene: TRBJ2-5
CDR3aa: CASSKTPSGRAQETQYF
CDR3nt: TGTGCCAGCAGTAAAACCCCCAGCGGGAGGGCCCAAGAGACCCAGTACTTC

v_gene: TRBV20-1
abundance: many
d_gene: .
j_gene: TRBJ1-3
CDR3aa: CSARPTVGNTIYF
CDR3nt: TGCAGTGCTAGACCCACGGTTGGAAACACCATATATTTT

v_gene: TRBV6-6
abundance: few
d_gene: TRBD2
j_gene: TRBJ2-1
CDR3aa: CASSYGGGGGYNEQFF
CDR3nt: TGTGCCAGCAGTTACGGTGGCGGGGGGGGCTACAATGAGCAGTTCTTC

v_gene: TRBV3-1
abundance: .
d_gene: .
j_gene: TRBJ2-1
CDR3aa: CASSQSFGSLVAYEQFF
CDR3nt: TGTGCCAGCAGCCAATCCTTTGGGTCCCTAGTAGCCTATGAGCAGTTCTTC

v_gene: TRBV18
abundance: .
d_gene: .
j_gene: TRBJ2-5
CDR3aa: CASSRSRRTLDRIF
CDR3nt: TGTGCCAGCTCACGCAGCCGGCGGACCTTGGACCGGATCTTC

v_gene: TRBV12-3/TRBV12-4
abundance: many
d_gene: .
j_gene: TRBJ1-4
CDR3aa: CASSPGGRKLFF
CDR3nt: TGTGCCAGCAGTCCCGGGGGAAGAAAACTGTTTTTT

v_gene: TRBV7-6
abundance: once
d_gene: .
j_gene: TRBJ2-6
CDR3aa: CASSPTDGANVLTF
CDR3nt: TGTGCCAGCAGCCCCACGGACGGGGCCAACGTCCTGACTTTC

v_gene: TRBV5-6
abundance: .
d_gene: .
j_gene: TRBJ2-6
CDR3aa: CASSWAHRANVLTF
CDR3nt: TGTGCCAGCAGTTGGGCGCACCGAGCCAACGTCCTGACTTTC

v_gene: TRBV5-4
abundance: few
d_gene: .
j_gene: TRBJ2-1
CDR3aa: CASSSESSSYNEQFF
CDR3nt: TGTGCCAGCAGCTCTGAAAGTAGCTCCTACAATGAGCAGTTCTTC

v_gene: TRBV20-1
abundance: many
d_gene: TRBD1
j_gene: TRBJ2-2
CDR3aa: CSAKDRVNAGELFF
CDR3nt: TGCAGTGCTAAGGACAGGGTTAACGCCGGGGAGCTGTTTTTT

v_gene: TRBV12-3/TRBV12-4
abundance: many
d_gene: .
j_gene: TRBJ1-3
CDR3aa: CASKRDGSGNTIYF
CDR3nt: TGTGCCAGCAAAAGGGACGGCTCTGGAAACACCATATATTTT

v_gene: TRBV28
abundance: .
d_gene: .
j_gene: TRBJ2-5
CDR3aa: CASSWQETQYF
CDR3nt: TGTGCCAGCAGTTGGCAAGAGACCCAGTACTTC

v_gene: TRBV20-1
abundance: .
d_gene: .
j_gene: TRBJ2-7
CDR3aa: CSATASPHSYEQYF
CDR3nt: TGCAGTGCCACCGCTTCCCCGCACTCCTACGAGCAGTACTTC

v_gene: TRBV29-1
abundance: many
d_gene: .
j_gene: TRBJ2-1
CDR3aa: CSVDSYNEQFF
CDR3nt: TGCAGCGTTGACTCCTACAATGAGCAGTTCTTC

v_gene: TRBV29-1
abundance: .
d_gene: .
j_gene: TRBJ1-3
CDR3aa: CSVEASGSSGNAIYF
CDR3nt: TGCAGCGTTGAAGCTAGTGGGAGTTCCGGAAACGCCATATATTTT

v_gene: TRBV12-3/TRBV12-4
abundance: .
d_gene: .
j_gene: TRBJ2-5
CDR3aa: CASSFQGGGETQYF
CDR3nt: TGTGCCAGCAGTTTCCAGGGGGGTGGAGAGACCCAGTACTTC

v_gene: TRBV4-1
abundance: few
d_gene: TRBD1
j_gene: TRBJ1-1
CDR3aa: CASSLTGVVNTEAFF
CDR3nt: TGCGCCAGCAGCCTCACAGGGGTAGTGAACACTGAAGCTTTCTTT

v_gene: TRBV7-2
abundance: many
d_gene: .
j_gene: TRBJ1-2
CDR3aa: CTSREAWGHDGYTF
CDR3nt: TGTACCAGCAGAGAGGCCTGGGGGCATGATGGCTACACCTTC

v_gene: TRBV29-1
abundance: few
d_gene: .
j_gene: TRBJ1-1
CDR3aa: CSVEGTGTSRNTEAFF
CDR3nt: TGCAGCGTTGAAGGGACCGGGACAAGTCGGAACACTGAAGCTTTCTTT